This TCR beta chain was captured in a study of blood T cell repertoires in COVID-19. Method: immunoSEQ multiplex PCR; TCRdb's copy keeps in-frame clones and lacks some. This table has roughly 340,000 clones, more than 70% appearing once. This CDR3 contains 16 residues. Trimming cost V 7 bases and J 0 bases; bases outside gene matches: 9. Germline V gene sequence: CDR1 MDHEN, CDR2 SYDVKM. The sequenced material came from peripheral blood. This chain links TRBV28 with TRBJ2-1, with 7 bases matching TRBD1. The clonotype originates from a woman aged 30 to 39 with COVID-19, enrolled during active disease. The CDR3 reads CASTPVTGHSYNEQFF. For the CDR3, the DNA is TGTGCCAGCACCCCAGTGACAGGGCACTCCTACAATGAGCAGTTCTTC.